What follows are 8 T cell receptor beta chains derived from one specimen sequenced in a study of cytomegalovirus exposure and HLA in healthy donors. A multiplex PCR was run with 60 Vbeta primers and 13 Jbeta primers. The protocol was immunoSEQ multiplex PCR, while the TCRdb copy is restricted to in-frame clones and leaves out a portion. Of roughly 160,000 clones detected, 80% appear once; the ten largest clones hold roughly 1.3%. The sample was PBMCs. The receptor set was obtained from a woman in her forties or fifties in good health and CMV-seronegative.

The chain combines TRBV5-6 with TRBJ1-2, with D unclear. The CDR3 is 13 residues long. Trimming left V 5 bases short and J 8 bases short, with 16 bases between. Per the germline V gene, CDR1 is SGHDT and CDR2 is YYEEEE. CDR3 in amino acids: CASRVPGAWGYTF. In DNA form, the CDR3 reads TGTGCCAGCAGAGTACCTGGAGCGTGGGGCTACACCTTC. Looking up the rest from reference TRBV5-6 and TRBJ1-2 gives the full variable domain: DAGVTQSPTHLIKTRGQQVTLRCSPKSGHDTVSWYQQALGQGPQFIFQYYEEEERQRGNFPDRFSGHQFPNYSSELNVNALLLGDSALYLCASRVPGAWGYTFGSGTRLTVV.

V gene TRBV5-1 combines with J gene TRBJ2-3, with 11 bases fitting TRBD2. V dropped 8 bases and J dropped 5; count of bases not matched to a gene: 10. The germline V gene encodes CDR1 SGHRS and CDR2 YFSETQ. The CDR3 sequence is 15 residues long. The CDR3 DNA sequence: TGCGCCAGTACCTTAGCGGGGGGGCAAATAGATACGCAGTATTTT. This gives the protein CASTLAGGQIDTQYF.

The V and J genes are TRBV29-1 and TRBJ1-2; 7 bases match TRBD1. Germline CDR1 and CDR2: SQVTM and ANQGSEA. V lost 1 base, J lost 1 base, and 9 bases stayed unmatched. CDR3 length: 16 amino acids. In nucleotides, the CDR3 is TGCAGCGTTGAAGGAGGGGGCCAGAATTATAACTATGGCTACACCTTC. Its protein is CSVEGGGQNYNYGYTF.

The chain has TRBV13 and TRBJ1-4, with 8 nucleotides matching TRBD1. There are 16 residues in the CDR3. Germline CDR1 and CDR2: PRHDT and FYEKMQ (reference sequence). Trimming cost V 3 bases and J 0 bases; bases outside gene matches: 3. The CDR3 reads CASSLTGDATNEKLFF. Here the CDR3 DNA reads TGTGCCAGCAGCTTGACAGGGGACGCAACTAATGAAAAACTGTTTTTT. Combining the CDR3 with reference TRBV13 and TRBJ1-4 gives the whole variable domain AAGVIQSPRHLIKEKRETATLKCYPIPRHDTVYWYQQGPGQDPQFLISFYEKMQSDKGSIPDRFSAQQFSDYHSELNMSSLELGDSALYFCASSLTGDATNEKLFFGSGTQLSVL.

This clone was recorded once. The chain combines TRBV29-1 with TRBJ2-5; D is uncertain. The CDR3 sequence is 12 residues long. Germline V lookup: CDR1 SQVTM, CDR2 ANQGSEA. Trimming removed 3 bases at V and 5 bases at J, with 10 bases between. DNA for the CDR3: TGCAGCGTTGACCAGGCTTCCGAGACCCAGTACTTC. Its protein product is CSVDQASETQYF. Using reference TRBV29-1 and TRBJ2-5 for the parts outside the CDR3, the full variable domain is SAVISQKPSRDICQRGTSLTIQCQVDSQVTMMFWYRQQPGQSLTLIATANQGSEATYESGFVIDKFPISRPNLTFSTLTVSNMSPEDSSIYLCSVDQASETQYFGPGTRLLVL.

This clone was counted a single time. The rearrangement links TRBV19 to TRBJ1-5; possibly TRBD1 for D (6 bases). This CDR3 spans 17 amino acids. V was pared by 4 bases and J by 0 bases, with 16 bases between. The germline CDR1 and CDR2 sequences are LNHDA and SQIVND (reference sequence). The CDR3 loop is CASSTPGRGNSNQPQHF. In nucleotides, the CDR3 is TGTGCCAGTAGTACGCCGGGGAGGGGGAATAGCAATCAGCCCCAGCATTTT.

In its sample, this clone was seen once. J is TRBJ2-1 and V is TRBV7-3; 9 bases are a match to TRBD1. Looked up from germline, CDR1 is SGHTA and CDR2 is FQGTGA. The CDR3 runs to 15 residues. J gave up 5 bases and V 2 bases, and 4 bases lay outside the gene matches. CDR3 coding DNA: TGTGCCAGCAGCTTAGGGACAGGGATTCACAATGAGCAGTTCTTC. Translation gives CASSLGTGIHNEQFF.

The chain links TRBV7-2 to TRBJ2-1, with 7 bases lining up with TRBD1. Looked up from germline, CDR1 is SGHTA and CDR2 is FQGNSA. The CDR3 totals 14 residues. J lost 4 bases, V lost 5 bases, and 5 bases had no gene match. CDR3 residues: CASSPGTEYNEQFF. Here the CDR3 DNA reads TGTGCCAGCAGCCCCGGGACAGAGTACAATGAGCAGTTCTTC.